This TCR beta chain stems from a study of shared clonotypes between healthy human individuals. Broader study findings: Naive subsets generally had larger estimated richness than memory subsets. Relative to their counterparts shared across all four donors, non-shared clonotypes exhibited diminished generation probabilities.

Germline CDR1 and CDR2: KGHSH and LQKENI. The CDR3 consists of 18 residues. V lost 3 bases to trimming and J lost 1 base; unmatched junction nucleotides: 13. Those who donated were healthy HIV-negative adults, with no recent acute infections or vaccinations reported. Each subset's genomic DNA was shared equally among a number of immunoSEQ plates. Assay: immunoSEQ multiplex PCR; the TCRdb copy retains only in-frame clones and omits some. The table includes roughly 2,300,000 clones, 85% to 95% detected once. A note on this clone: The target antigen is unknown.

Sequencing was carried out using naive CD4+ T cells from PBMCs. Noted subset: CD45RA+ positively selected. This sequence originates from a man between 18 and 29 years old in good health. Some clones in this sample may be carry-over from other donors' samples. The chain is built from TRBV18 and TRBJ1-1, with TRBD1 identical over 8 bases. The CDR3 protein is CASSPPLGTGQPNTEAFF. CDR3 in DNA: TGTGCCAGCTCACCCCCACTGGGGACAGGACAGCCGAACACTGAAGCTTTCTTT.